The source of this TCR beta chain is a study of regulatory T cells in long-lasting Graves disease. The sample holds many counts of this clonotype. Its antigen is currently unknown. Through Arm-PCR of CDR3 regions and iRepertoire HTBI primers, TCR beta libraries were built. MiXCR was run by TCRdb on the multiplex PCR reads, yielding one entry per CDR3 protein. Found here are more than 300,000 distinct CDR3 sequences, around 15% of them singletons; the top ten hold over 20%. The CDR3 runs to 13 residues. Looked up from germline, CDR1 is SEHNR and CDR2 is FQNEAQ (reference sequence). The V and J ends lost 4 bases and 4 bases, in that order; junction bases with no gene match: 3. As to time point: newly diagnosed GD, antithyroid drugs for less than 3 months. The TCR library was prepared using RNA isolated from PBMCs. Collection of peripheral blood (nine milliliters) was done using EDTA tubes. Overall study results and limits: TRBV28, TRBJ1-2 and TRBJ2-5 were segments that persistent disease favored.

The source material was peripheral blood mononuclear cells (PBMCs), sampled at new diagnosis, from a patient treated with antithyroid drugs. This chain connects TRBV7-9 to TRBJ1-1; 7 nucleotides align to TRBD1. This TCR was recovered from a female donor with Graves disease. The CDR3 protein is CASSSRGLTEAFF. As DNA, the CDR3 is TGTGCCAGCAGCTCAAGGGGGCTCACTGAAGCTTTCTTT.